The rows below give T cell receptor beta chains drawn from one sample of a study of T cells in Graves' hyperthyroidism and ophthalmopathy. Using its own MiXCR run on the multiplex PCR reads, TCRdb lists one record per CDR3 protein. The data contain 300,000 to 400,000 distinct CDR3 sequences, about 21% of them singletons. Sequences were obtained from blood. The source is a woman aged 45 to 65 with Graves' hyperthyroidism. CDR3s include the opening cysteine and the closing phenylalanine or tryptophan. The D gene is left open where the match is weak. The listing skips clone size in some rows; elsewhere it reads once, few, many or a size class.

V gene	clone size	J gene	D gene	CDR3 DNA	CDR3 protein
TRBV19	many	TRBJ2-7	TRBD1	TGTGCCAGTAGTATCGACGGGACAGGGGGGACCTACGAGCAGTACTTC	CASSIDGTGGTYEQYF
TRBV7-9	-	TRBJ1-1	-	TGTGCCAGCAGCTTCACCTCAGCTCGGACTGAAGCTTTCTTT	CASSFTSARTEAFF
TRBV9	few	TRBJ2-5	-	TGTGCCAGCAGCGTAGACCCGGGCCTAACGCAAGAGACCCAGTACTTC	CASSVDPGLTQETQYF
TRBV20-1	many	TRBJ1-2	-	TGCAGTGCCCAGGCGACGCTCAACTATGGCTACACCTTC	CSAQATLNYGYTF
TRBV14	few	TRBJ2-5	-	TGTGCCAGCAGCCAAGACCTGGTGGAGACCCAGTACTTC	CASSQDLVETQYF
TRBV20-1	few	TRBJ2-3	-	TGCAGTGCTAGCTCGACGGGAGCCAGCACAGATACGCAGTATTTT	CSASSTGASTDTQYF
TRBV7-2	few	TRBJ1-5	-	TGTGCCAGCAGGTTAGCGGGTTTCAATCAGCCCCAGCATTTT	CASRLAGFNQPQHF
TRBV20-1	many	TRBJ1-2	-	TGCAGTGCTCGGACAGCCTTTAGCTATGGCTACACCTTC	CSARTAFSYGYTF
TRBV5-1	many	TRBJ2-7	-	TGCGCCAGCAAAGAGGATCTCCTAGGCTCCTACGAGCAGTACTTC	CASKEDLLGSYEQYF
TRBV15	few	TRBJ1-3	TRBD1	TGTGCCACCAGCAGAGGAGGGACAGGGGCTGGAAACACCATATATTTT	CATSRGGTGAGNTIYF
TRBV7-3	many	TRBJ2-4	-	TGTGCCAGCAGCTTAAGGCCTCACGACCAAGGCAAAAACATTCAGTACTTC	CASSLRPHDQGKNIQYF
TRBV6-1	many	TRBJ2-5	-	TGTGCCAGCAGTTCGCTTAAGACAGGATACCAAGAGACCCAGTACTTC	CASSSLKTGYQETQYF
TRBV20-1	-	TRBJ1-2	TRBD1	TGCAGTGCTCCTACAGGGGCCAGCTCCTATGGCTACACCTTC	CSAPTGASSYGYTF
TRBV10-2	-	TRBJ2-3	-	TGCGCCAGCAGTGTGGACAAATCCCCTAGCACAGATACGCAGTATTTT	CASSVDKSPSTDTQYF
TRBV12-3/TRBV12-4	few	TRBJ2-7	TRBD1	TGTGCCAGCAGTCCTACAGGGGGCGGAGGGGTCGAGCAGTACTTC	CASSPTGGGGVEQYF
TRBV28	-	TRBJ2-1	TRBD2	TGTGCCAGCAGTTTCAGCGGGAGGAATGAGCAGTTCTTC	CASSFSGRNEQFF
TRBV5-1	many	TRBJ2-1	TRBD1	TGCGCCAGCAGCTCCCGGACAGGGTGGGATGAGCAGTTCTTC	CASSSRTGWDEQFF
TRBV7-9	-	TRBJ2-2	TRBD1	TGTGCCAGCAGCAAGACAGGGGGCAGCGGGGAGCTGCTTTTT	CASSKTGGSGELLF
TRBV19	-	TRBJ1-1	-	TGTGCCAGTAGTATTGGGGGTTGGGGGAACACTGAAGCTTTCTTT	CASSIGGWGNTEAFF
TRBV19	many	TRBJ2-3	-	TGTGCCAGTAGTACACGCACAGATACGCAGTATTTT	CASSTRTDTQYF
TRBV12-3/TRBV12-4	once	TRBJ2-3	TRBD2	TGTGCCAGCAGTGCTAGACTAGCGGTAAACACAGATACGCAGTATTTT	CASSARLAVNTDTQYF
TRBV28	many	TRBJ1-2	-	TGTGCCAGCAGTGTTATATCAGGGATTGGAGGCTACACCTTC	CASSVISGIGGYTF
TRBV28	-	TRBJ2-5	TRBD1	TGTGCCAGCAGTCGACAGGGGGGCCACCAAGAGACCCAGTACTTC	CASSRQGGHQETQYF
TRBV20-1	many	TRBJ2-7	TRBD2	TGCAGTGCTAGTGGACTAGGGAGCTCCTACGAGCAGTACTTC	CSASGLGSSYEQYF
TRBV20-1	many	TRBJ1-1	TRBD1	TGCAGTGCCAAGCAGGGGGGAGGCTTGACTGAAGCTTTCTTT	CSAKQGGGLTEAFF
TRBV5-1	few	TRBJ2-7	-	TGCGCCAGCAGCTTGGGTGGGGGCCAGGCCTACGAGCAGTACTTC	CASSLGGGQAYEQYF
TRBV12-3/TRBV12-4	many	TRBJ1-5	-	TGTGCCAGCGCCCAAGCTGATGGCCAGCCCCAGCATTTT	CASAQADGQPQHF
TRBV29-1	-	TRBJ2-7	TRBD2	TGCAGCGTTGGAAGCGGGGAGCCCTACGAGCAGTACTTC	CSVGSGEPYEQYF
TRBV6-1	many	TRBJ1-6	-	TGTGCCAGCAGTTATATTCAGAAAAATAATTCACCCCTCCACTTT	CASSYIQKNNSPLHF
TRBV10-3	-	TRBJ2-1	-	TGTGCCATCTCCCGAGGGGCCAGGGGGGATGAGCAGTTCTTC	CAISRGARGDEQFF
TRBV28	few	TRBJ1-1	TRBD1	TGTGCCAGCAGTTTCTTTGGAGGGGGCGGAACTGAAGCTTTCTTT	CASSFFGGGGTEAFF
TRBV10-3	many	TRBJ1-1	TRBD1	TGTGCCATCAGTGAGTCGATCTACAGGGGGCGCGACACTGAAGCTTTCTTT	CAISESIYRGRDTEAFF
TRBV20-1	-	TRBJ2-5	TRBD2	TGCAGTGCTAGATTGGTCGTAGCGGGAGACCAAGAGACCCAGTACTTC	CSARLVVAGDQETQYF
TRBV3-1	many	TRBJ2-1	-	TGTGCCAGCAGCCAAGCGGGGGCCTACAATGAGCAGTTCTTC	CASSQAGAYNEQFF
TRBV5-1	-	TRBJ1-5	-	TGCGCCAGCAGCCCCGATGGTTTGGTATCGGCGCCCCAGCATTTT	CASSPDGLVSAPQHF
TRBV5-1	many	TRBJ1-1	-	TGCGCCAGCAGCCGCAGACAGGAAACTACTGAAGCTTTCTTT	CASSRRQETTEAFF
TRBV6-1	many	TRBJ2-3	-	TGTGCCAGCAGTAAGGGACTTTCTAGCACAGATACGCAGTATTTT	CASSKGLSSTDTQYF
TRBV19	-	TRBJ2-1	-	TGTGCCAGTAGTATGGGCCCCAGCCTCATCTACAATGAGCAGTTCTTC	CASSMGPSLIYNEQFF
TRBV28	few	TRBJ2-2	-	TGTGCCAGCAGCCTTCTTCCCGGGGAGCTGTTTTTT	CASSLLPGELFF
TRBV29-1	many	TRBJ1-2	-	TGCAGCGTTCTCGACAAAACTAACTATGGCTACACCTTC	CSVLDKTNYGYTF
TRBV5-4	-	TRBJ2-1	-	TGTGCCAGCAGCTATGACAGCGGGACATACAATGAGCAGTTCTTC	CASSYDSGTYNEQFF
TRBV6-5	-	TRBJ2-1	-	TGTGCCAGCAGTTACTCCAACCGGGCCCCGGGTGAGCAGTTCTTC	CASSYSNRAPGEQFF
TRBV28	few	TRBJ2-7	-	TGTGCCAGCAGCCCATATCAGCTCCACGAGCAGTACTTC	CASSPYQLHEQYF
TRBV29-1	few	TRBJ2-7	-	TGCAGCGGGACAGTGTCCTACGAGCAGTACTTC	CSGTVSYEQYF
TRBV28	-	TRBJ1-4	-	TGTGCCAGCAGTTTCCGAGGCGGGACGGCGGGTGAAAAACTGTTTTTT	CASSFRGGTAGEKLFF
TRBV5-1	many	TRBJ2-7	TRBD1	TGCGCCAGCAGCCCTGGGACAGGGAGAGGCGAGCAGTACTTC	CASSPGTGRGEQYF
TRBV30	many	TRBJ1-2	-	TGTGCCTGGAGTGTACTCAACTATGGCTACACCTTC	CAWSVLNYGYTF
TRBV11-3	-	TRBJ2-2	TRBD1	TGTGCCAGCAGCTTAGAGGGACAGCTTTACACCGGGGAGCTGTTTTTT	CASSLEGQLYTGELFF